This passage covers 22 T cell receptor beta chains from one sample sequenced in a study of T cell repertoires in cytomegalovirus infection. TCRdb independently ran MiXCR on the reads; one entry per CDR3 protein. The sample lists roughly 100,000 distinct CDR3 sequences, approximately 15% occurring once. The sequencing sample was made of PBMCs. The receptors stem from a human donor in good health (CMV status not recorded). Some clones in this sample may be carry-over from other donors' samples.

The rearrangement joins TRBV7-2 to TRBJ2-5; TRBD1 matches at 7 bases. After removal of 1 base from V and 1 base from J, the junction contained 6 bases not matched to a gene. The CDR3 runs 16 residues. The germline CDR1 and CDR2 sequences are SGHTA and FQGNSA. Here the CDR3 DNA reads TGTACCAGCAGCTTAGGTGGCAGGGGGATCCAAGAGACCCAGTACTTC. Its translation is CTSSLGGRGIQETQYF.

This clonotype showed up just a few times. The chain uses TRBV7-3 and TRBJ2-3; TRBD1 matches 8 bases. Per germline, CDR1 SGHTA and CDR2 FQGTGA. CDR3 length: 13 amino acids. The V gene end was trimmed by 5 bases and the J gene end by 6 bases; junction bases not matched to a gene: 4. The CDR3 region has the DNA TGTGCCAGCAGCCCCCAGGGGGCCGATACGCAGTATTTT. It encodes CASSPQGADTQYF.

CDR3 DNA sequence: TGTGCCAGCAGCTTGACTAGCGGAAAGACAGAGACCCAGTACTTC. Translating gives CASSLTSGKTETQYF. The genes are TRBV7-3 and TRBJ2-5; 9 bases are a match to TRBD2. Germline V gene data show CDR1 as SGHTA and CDR2 as FQGTGA. The CDR3 sequence is 15 residues long. V shed 3 bases and J 4 bases; nucleotides not matched to a gene: 6. The full variable domain, with the rest looked up from reference TRBV7-3 and TRBJ2-5, is GAGVSQTPSNKVTEKGKYVELRCDPISGHTALYWYRQSLGQGPEFLIYFQGTGAADDSGLPNDRFFAVRPEGSVSTLKIQRTERGDSAVYLCASSLTSGKTETQYFGPGTRLLVL.

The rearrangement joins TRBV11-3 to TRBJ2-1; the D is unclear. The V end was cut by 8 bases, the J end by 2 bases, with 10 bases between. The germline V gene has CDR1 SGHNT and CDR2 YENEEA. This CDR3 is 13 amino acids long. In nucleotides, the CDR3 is TGTGCCAGCTCCCGGACCCCCTACAATGAGCAGTTCTTC. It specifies CASSRTPYNEQFF.

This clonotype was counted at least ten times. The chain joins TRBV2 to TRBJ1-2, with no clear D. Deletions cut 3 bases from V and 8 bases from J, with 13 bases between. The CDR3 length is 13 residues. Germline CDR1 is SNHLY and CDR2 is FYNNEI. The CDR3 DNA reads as TGTGCCAGCAGTGAGCCGGTGGCAGGCGGCTACACCTTC. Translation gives CASSEPVAGGYTF.

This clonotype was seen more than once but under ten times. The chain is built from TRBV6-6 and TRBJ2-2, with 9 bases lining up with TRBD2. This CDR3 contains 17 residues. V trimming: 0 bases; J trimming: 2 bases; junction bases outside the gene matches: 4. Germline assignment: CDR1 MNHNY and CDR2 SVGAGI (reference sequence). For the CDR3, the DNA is TGTGCCAGCAGTTACTCGGCGGGGGGGATAAACACCGGGGAGCTGTTTTTT. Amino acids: CASSYSAGGINTGELFF.

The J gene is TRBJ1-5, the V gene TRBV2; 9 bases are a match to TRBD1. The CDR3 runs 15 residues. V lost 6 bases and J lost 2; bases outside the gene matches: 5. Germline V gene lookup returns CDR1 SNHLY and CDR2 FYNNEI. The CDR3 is CASSGQGFGNQPQHF. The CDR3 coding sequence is TGTGCCAGCAGCGGACAGGGGTTCGGCAATCAGCCCCAGCATTTT.

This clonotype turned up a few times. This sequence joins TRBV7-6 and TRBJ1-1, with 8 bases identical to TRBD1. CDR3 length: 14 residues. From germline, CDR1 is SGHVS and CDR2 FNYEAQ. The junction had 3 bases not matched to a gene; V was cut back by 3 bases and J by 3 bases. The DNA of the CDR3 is TGTGCCAGCAGCTTTACGACAGGGGACACTGAAGCTTTCTTT. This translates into CASSFTTGDTEAFF.

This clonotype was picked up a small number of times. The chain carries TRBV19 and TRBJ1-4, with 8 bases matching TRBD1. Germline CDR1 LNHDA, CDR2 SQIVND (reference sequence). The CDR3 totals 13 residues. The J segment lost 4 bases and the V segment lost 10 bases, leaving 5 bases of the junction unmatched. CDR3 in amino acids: CATGTGRNEKLFF. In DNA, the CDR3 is TGTGCCACGGGGACAGGCCGTAATGAAAAACTGTTTTTT.

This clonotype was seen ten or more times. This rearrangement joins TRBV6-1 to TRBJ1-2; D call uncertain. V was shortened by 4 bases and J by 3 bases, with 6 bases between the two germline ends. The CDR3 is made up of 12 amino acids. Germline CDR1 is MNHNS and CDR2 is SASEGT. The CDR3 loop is CASSGTYYGYTF. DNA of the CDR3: TGTGCCAGCAGTGGGACCTACTATGGCTACACCTTC.

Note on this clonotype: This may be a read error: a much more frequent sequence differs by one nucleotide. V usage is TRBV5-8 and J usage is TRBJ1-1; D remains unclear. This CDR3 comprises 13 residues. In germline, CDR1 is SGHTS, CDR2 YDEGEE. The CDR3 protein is CASSVRRTVNQAF. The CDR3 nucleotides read TGTGCCAGCAGCGTCCGTAGGACGGTAAACCAGGCCTTT.

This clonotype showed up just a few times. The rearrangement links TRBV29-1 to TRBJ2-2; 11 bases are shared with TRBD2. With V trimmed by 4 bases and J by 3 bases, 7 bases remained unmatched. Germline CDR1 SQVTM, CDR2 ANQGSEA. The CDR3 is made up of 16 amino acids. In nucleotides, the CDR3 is TGCAGCGTTGGGGGTAGCGGGGGGGCCTACACCGGGGAGCTGTTTTTT. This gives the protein CSVGGSGGAYTGELFF.

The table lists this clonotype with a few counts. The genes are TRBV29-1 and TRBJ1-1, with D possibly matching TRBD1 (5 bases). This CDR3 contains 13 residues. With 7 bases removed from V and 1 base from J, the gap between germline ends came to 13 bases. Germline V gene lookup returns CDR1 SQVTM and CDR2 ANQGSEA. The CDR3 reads CSAGTPQNTEAFF. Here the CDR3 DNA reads TGCAGCGCCGGGACTCCTCAGAACACTGAAGCTTTCTTT.

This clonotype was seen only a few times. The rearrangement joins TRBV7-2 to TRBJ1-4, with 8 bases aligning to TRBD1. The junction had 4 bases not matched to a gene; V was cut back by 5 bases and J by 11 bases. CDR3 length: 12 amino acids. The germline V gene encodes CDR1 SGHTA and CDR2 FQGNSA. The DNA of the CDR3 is TGTGCCAGCAGCCCCAGACAGGGGAAACTGTTTTTT. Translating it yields CASSPRQGKLFF.

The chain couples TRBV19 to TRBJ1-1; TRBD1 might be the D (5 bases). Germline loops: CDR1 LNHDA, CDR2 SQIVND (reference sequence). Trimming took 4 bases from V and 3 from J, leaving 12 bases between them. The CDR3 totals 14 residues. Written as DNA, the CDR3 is TGTGCCAGTAGTACCCGGCAGGGTCACACTGAAGCTTTCTTT. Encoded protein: CASSTRQGHTEAFF.

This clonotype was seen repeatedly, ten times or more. Here the CDR3 DNA reads TGTGCCAGCAGTGAAGAGGCGGGGGTGTACAATGAGCAGTTCTTC. Translated: CASSEEAGVYNEQFF. The V call is TRBV2, the J call TRBJ2-1; 7 nucleotides align to TRBD2. The V segment lost 1 base and the J segment 4 bases; nucleotides outside the gene matches: 4. There are 15 residues in the CDR3. Germline lookup yields CDR1 SNHLY and CDR2 FYNNEI.

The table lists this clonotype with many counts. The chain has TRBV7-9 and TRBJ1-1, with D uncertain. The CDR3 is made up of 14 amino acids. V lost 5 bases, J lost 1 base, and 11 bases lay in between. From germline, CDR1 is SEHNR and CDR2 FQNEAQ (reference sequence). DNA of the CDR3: TGTGCCAGCAGCCCTCGACGGGAGAACACTGAAGCTTTCTTT. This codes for CASSPRRENTEAFF.

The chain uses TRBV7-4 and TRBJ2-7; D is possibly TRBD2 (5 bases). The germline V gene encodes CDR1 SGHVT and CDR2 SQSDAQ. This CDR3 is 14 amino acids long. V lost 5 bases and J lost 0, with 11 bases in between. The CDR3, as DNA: TGTGCCAGCAGCATTAGCGCCAGCTCCTACGAGCAGTACTTC. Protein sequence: CASSISASSYEQYF.

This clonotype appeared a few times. The DNA for the CDR3 is TGTGCCAGCAGCTTAACTCCTACGAACACTGAAGCTTTCTTT. Protein: CASSLTPTNTEAFF. The J gene is TRBJ1-1, the V gene TRBV7-3; unclear D gene. Deletions cut 0 bases from V and 1 base from J, with 6 bases between. The CDR3 has 14 amino acids. Germline V gene lookup returns CDR1 SGHTA and CDR2 FQGTGA.

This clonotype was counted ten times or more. CDR3 in DNA: TGTGCCAGCAGCTTCCTTGGGACGAACACTGAAGCTTTCTTT. Its protein is CASSFLGTNTEAFF. The chain combines TRBV7-2 with TRBJ1-1, with a possible D match to TRBD1 (5 bases). Germline-derived CDR1 and CDR2 are SGHTA and FQGNSA. The CDR3 runs 14 residues. V lost 3 bases to trimming and J lost 1 base, with 9 bases between them. The complete variable domain, with remaining parts taken from reference TRBV7-2 and TRBJ1-1, reads GAGVSQSPSNKVTEKGKDVELRCDPISGHTALYWYRQSLGQGLEFLIYFQGNSAPDKSGLPSDRFSAERTGGSVSTLTIQRTQQEDSAVYLCASSFLGTNTEAFFGQGTRLTVV.

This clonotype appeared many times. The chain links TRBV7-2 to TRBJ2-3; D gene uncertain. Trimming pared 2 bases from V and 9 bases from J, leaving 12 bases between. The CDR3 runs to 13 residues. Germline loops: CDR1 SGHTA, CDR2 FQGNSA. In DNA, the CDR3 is TGTGCCAGCAGCTTAACACTTCCCAGGACGCAGTATTTT. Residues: CASSLTLPRTQYF.

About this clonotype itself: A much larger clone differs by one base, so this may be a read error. The CDR3 region is CASSFLAESGLF. The CDR3 bases are TGTGCCAGCAGCTTTCTAGCGGAGTCTGGTCTCTTC. This chain uses TRBV7-2 with TRBJ2-1, with TRBD2 matching 7 bases. The CDR3 runs to 12 residues. Germline V gene lookup returns CDR1 SGHTA and CDR2 FQGNSA.